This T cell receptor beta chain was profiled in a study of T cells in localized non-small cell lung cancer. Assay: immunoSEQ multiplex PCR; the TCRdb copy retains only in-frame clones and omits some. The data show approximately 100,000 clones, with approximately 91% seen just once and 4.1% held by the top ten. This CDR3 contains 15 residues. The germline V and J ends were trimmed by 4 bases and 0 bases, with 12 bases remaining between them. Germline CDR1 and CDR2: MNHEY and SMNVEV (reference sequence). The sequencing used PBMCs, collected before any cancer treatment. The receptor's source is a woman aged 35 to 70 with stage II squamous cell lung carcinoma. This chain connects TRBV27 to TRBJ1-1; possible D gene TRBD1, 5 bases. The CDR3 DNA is TGTGCCAGCAGTTCAATGGCAGGGTTGAACACTGAAGCTTTCTTT. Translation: CASSSMAGLNTEAFF.